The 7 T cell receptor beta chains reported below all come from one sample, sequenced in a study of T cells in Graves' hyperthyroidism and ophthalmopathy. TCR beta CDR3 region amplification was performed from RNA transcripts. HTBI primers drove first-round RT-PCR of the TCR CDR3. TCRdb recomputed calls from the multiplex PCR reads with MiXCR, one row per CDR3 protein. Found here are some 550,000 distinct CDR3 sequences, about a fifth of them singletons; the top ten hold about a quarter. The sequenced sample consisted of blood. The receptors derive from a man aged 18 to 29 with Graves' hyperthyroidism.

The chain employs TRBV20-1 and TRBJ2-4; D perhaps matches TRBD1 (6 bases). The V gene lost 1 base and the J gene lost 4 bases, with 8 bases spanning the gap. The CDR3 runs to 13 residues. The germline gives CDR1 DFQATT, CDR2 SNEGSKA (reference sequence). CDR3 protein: CSARGQGKNIQYF. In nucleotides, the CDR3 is TGCAGTGCTAGAGGCCAGGGGAAAAACATTCAGTACTTC.

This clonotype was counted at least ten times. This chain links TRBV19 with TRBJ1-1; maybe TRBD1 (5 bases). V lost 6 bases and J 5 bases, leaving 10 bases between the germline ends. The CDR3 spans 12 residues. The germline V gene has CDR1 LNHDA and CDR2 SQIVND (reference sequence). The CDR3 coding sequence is TGTGCCAGTAGGGGGACGAATACTGAAGCTTTCTTT. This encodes CASRGTNTEAFF. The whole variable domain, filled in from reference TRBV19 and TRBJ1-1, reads DGGITQSPKYLFRKEGQNVTLSCEQNLNHDAMYWYRQDPGQGLRLIYYSQIVNDFQKGDIAEGYSVSREKKESFPLTVTSAQKNPTAFYLCASRGTNTEAFFGQGTRLTVV.

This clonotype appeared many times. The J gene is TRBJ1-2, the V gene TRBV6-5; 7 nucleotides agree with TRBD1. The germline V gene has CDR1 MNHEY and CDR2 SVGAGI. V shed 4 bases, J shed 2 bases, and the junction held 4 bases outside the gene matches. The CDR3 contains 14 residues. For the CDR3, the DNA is TGTGCCAGCAGTTCAGGGGGTCCGAACTATGGCTACACCTTC. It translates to CASSSGGPNYGYTF.

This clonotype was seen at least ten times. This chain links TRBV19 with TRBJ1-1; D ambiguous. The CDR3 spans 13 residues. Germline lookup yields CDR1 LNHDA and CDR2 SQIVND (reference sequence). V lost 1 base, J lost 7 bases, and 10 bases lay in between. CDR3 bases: TGTGCCAGTAGTATAGCGGGATTGGATGAAGCTTTCTTT. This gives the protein CASSIAGLDEAFF.

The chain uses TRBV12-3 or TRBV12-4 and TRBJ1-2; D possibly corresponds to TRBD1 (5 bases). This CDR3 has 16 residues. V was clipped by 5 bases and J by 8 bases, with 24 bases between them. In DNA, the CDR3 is TGTGCCAGCAGTCCTTACCTGCGGGGCAGCCAAGGCGGCTACACCTTC. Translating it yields CASSPYLRGSQGGYTF.

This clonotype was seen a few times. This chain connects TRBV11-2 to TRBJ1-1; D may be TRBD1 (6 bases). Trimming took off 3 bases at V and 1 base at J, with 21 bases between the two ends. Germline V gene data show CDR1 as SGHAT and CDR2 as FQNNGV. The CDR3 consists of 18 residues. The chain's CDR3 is CASSFPRQDNMRNTEAFF. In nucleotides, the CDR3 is TGTGCCAGCAGCTTTCCTCGACAGGATAATATGAGGAACACTGAAGCTTTCTTT.

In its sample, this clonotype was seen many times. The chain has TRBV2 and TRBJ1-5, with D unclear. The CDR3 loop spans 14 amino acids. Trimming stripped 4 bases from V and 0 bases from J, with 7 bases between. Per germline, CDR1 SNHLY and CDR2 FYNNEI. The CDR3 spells CASSVWVSNQPQHF. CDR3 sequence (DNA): TGTGCCAGCAGTGTCTGGGTTAGCAATCAGCCCCAGCATTTT.